This T cell receptor beta chain was captured by sequencing in a study of T-cell reconstitution after alpha-beta-depleted transplantation in children. General study points: Reports say that about two months after transplant, the alpha-beta T cells came out of several hundred graft clones that had expanded. Newly produced T cells mostly provided counts and TCRbeta diversity after one year, as hyperexpanded clones declined. Certain patients had high TCRbeta diversity at day 60, and it came from recipient T cells and thymic progenitors that survived.

Germline V gene data show CDR1 as DFQATT and CDR2 as SNEGSKA (reference sequence). The CDR3 loop spans 15 amino acids. With V trimmed by 6 bases and J by 5 bases, 9 bases remained unmatched. Comments on this clonotype: Its antigen is unknown.

Unique molecular identifiers were incorporated when the TCRbeta library was constructed. TCRdb called the PCR reads again in MiXCR, with one record for every CDR3 protein. In the table there are about 310,000 distinct CDR3 sequences, approximately 23% of which are singletons. The gene calls are TRBV20-1 and TRBJ2-2, with 10 bases fitting TRBD2. The sample consisted of PBMCs, mostly from graft donor cells, taken 180 days after TCRalphabeta/CD19-depleted stem cell transplant. The TCR originated in a male patient between 10 and 17 years old who had a stem cell transplant for acute lymphoblastic leukemia, so the T cells may come from the graft donor. The CDR3 DNA follows: TGCAGTGCCCAGAGGCTAGCGGGAGCTACCGGGGAGCTGTTTTTT. It yields the protein CSAQRLAGATGELFF.